The rows below give T cell receptor beta chains drawn from one sample of a study of blood T cell repertoires in COVID-19. TCRdb's table, derived via immunoSEQ multiplex PCR, lists solely in-frame clones and lacks some. Among some 120,000 clones, 80% to 90% were seen once, and the ten largest hold more than 9%. The specimen sequenced was peripheral blood. The receptors here all came from a human donor in a cohort sampled during active COVID-19. Both conserved end residues are part of each CDR3. The D gene is left open where the match is weak. Size is stated for part of the rows, as once, few or many counts, or as a class when the clone is expanded.

V	J	D	size	DNA	CDR3
TRBV5-1	TRBJ2-7	.	.	TGCGCCAGCAGCTTGGTTCGCTCCTACGAGCAGTACTTC	CASSLVRSYEQYF
TRBV27	TRBJ2-7	TRBD1	.	TGTGCCAGCAGTTTATCGGACAGGGGGTCTGGTTACGAGCAGTACTTC	CASSLSDRGSGYEQYF
TRBV6-4	TRBJ1-6	.	.	TGTGCCAGCAAAGACAGAGATAATTCACCCCTCCACTTT	CASKDRDNSPLHF
TRBV5-4	TRBJ2-5	TRBD2	.	TGTGCCAGCAGCTGGACTAGCGGAACGGGGAGGGAGACCCAGTACTTC	CASSWTSGTGRETQYF
TRBV28	TRBJ1-5	.	.	TGTGCCAGCAGTTTATACGGGAGGCCCACCAATCAGCCCCAGCATTTT	CASSLYGRPTNQPQHF
TRBV7-6	TRBJ2-4	TRBD2	.	TGTGCCAGCAGCTCTCGACTAGCGAGAGCCAAAAACATTCAGTACTTC	CASSSRLARAKNIQYF
TRBV2	TRBJ1-5	.	.	TGTGCCAGCAGTGAAGTTGAGAGGTCCCAGCCCCAGCATTTT	CASSEVERSQPQHF
TRBV7-2	TRBJ1-1	TRBD1	.	TGTGCCAGCAGCTTAGTGACAGGGAATATGAACACTGAAGCTTTCTTT	CASSLVTGNMNTEAFF
TRBV7-2	TRBJ1-2	TRBD1	.	TGTGCCAGCAGCTCCGGACAGGACTATGGCTACACCTTC	CASSSGQDYGYTF
TRBV5-1	TRBJ2-5	.	.	TGCGCCAGCAGCTTTTCTAGACAGCAAGAGACCCAGTACTTC	CASSFSRQQETQYF
TRBV29-1	TRBJ2-1	.	.	TGCAGCGGTATTGGAGGAAACTCCTACAATGAGCAGTTCTTC	CSGIGGNSYNEQFF
TRBV7-2	TRBJ2-7	TRBD2	.	TGTGCCAGCAGCCTAACCACTAGCGGGGGAGGCTACGAGCAGTACTTC	CASSLTTSGGGYEQYF
TRBV5-4	TRBJ1-6	.	.	TGTGCCAGCAGCTCGGCGGGGGTTACCTATAATTCACCCCTCCACTTT	CASSSAGVTYNSPLHF
TRBV6-6	TRBJ1-1	.	.	TGTGCCAGCAGTTATTCTTTCAACACTGAAGCTTTCTTT	CASSYSFNTEAFF
TRBV28	TRBJ2-3	TRBD1	.	TGTGCCAGCAGCCTCGGGACAGGGGACACAGATACGCAGTATTTT	CASSLGTGDTDTQYF
TRBV5-1	TRBJ2-7	.	.	TGCGCCAGCAGCCCCGGAGGGGCACTCTACGAGCAGTACTTC	CASSPGGALYEQYF
TRBV10-2	TRBJ2-7	TRBD2	.	TGCGCCAGCAGGGAAGGACTAGCGGGGCCTTACGAGCAGTACTTC	CASREGLAGPYEQYF
TRBV28	TRBJ1-3	TRBD1	.	TGTGCCAGCAGTTTGGGAGACAGGGCTGGAAACACCATATATTTT	CASSLGDRAGNTIYF
TRBV7-2	TRBJ2-2	.	.	TGTGCCAGCAGGGAGGGGGGGACGGTGAACACCGGGGAGCTGTTTTTT	CASREGGTVNTGELFF
TRBV7-2	TRBJ2-6	.	.	TGTGCCAGCAGCTTAGGCCCCCTCGGACGGGAAACTGGGGCCAACGTCCTGACTTTC	CASSLGPLGRETGANVLTF
TRBV7-2	TRBJ2-3	TRBD1	.	TGTGCCAGCAGCTTAAGGACAGGGGGACGTGGCACAGATACGCAGTATTTT	CASSLRTGGRGTDTQYF
TRBV2	TRBJ2-7	.	few	TGTGCCAGCAGTCAGGGCTACGAGCAGTACTTC	CASSQGYEQYF
TRBV30	TRBJ2-1	TRBD1	.	TGTGCCTGGAGCACGGGACAGCGGAATGAGCAGTTCTTC	CAWSTGQRNEQFF
TRBV7-9	TRBJ2-7	.	.	TGTGCCAGCAGTCAGGACAGCTACGAGCAGTACTTC	CASSQDSYEQYF
TRBV27	TRBJ2-7	.	.	TGTGCCAGCGGCCCTTACCAAAACTCCTACGAGCAGTACTTC	CASGPYQNSYEQYF
TRBV6-5	TRBJ2-7	.	.	TGTGCCAGCAGGGAGGGGCCGGGGGAGCAGTACTTC	CASREGPGEQYF
TRBV15	TRBJ1-5	.	once	TGTGCCACCAGCAGAGGCGGCATAAGCAATCAGCCCCAGCATTTT	CATSRGGISNQPQHF
TRBV7-2	TRBJ2-7	TRBD2	.	TGTGCCAGCAGCTTAGGATCTAGCGGGTATAGCTCCTACGAGCAGTACTTC	CASSLGSSGYSSYEQYF
TRBV11-2	TRBJ2-2	TRBD1	.	TGTGCCAGCAGCCCGGGACAGGGTATCCGGGAGCTGTTTTTT	CASSPGQGIRELFF
TRBV30	TRBJ1-1	.	.	TGTGCCTGGGACCAGTTATCAGGGAAGACTGAAGCTTTCTTT	CAWDQLSGKTEAFF
TRBV20-1	TRBJ1-1	.	few	TGCAGTGCTAGTCCCGACACCAGTGAAGCTTTCTTT	CSASPDTSEAFF
TRBV6-2/TRBV6-3	TRBJ1-6	.	.	TGTGCCAGCAGTCCAGACCCCCAGGGTCGTAAGAATTCACCCCTCCACTTT	CASSPDPQGRKNSPLHF
TRBV27	TRBJ1-3	.	.	TGTGCCAGCAGTTTATCGATCGGGTCAGGAAACACCATATATTTT	CASSLSIGSGNTIYF
TRBV5-1	TRBJ2-2	TRBD2	.	TGCGCCAGCAGCTTGGCTAGCGGGGCCGGGGAGCTGTTTTTT	CASSLASGAGELFF
TRBV30	TRBJ1-5	TRBD1	few	TGTGCCTGGAGTGCAGGGGGGAATCAGCCCCAGCATTTT	CAWSAGGNQPQHF
TRBV7-2	TRBJ1-6	TRBD1	.	TGTGCCAGCAGCCCAGGACAGGGGTTAGGATCACCCCTCCACTTT	CASSPGQGLGSPLHF
TRBV30	TRBJ1-2	.	.	TGTGCCTGGAGTAAGAAATATACAGGGAAGCACTATGGCTACACCTTC	CAWSKKYTGKHYGYTF
TRBV7-9	TRBJ2-5	.	.	TGTGCCAGCGCCCCGGACCAAGAGACCCAGTACTTC	CASAPDQETQYF
TRBV3-1/TRBV3-2	TRBJ2-1	.	.	TGTGCCAGCAGCGAACGGGGGGCGGGTTACAATGAGCAGTTCTTC	CASSERGAGYNEQFF
TRBV7-8	TRBJ1-4	TRBD1	.	TGTGCCAGCAGCTTTTCGAGACAGGGAAATGAAAAACTGTTTTTT	CASSFSRQGNEKLFF
TRBV28	TRBJ2-7	.	.	TGTGCCAGCAGTTTGCAGGGAATCGCGGTCGAGCAGTACTTC	CASSLQGIAVEQYF
TRBV5-6	TRBJ1-6	TRBD1	.	TGTGCCAGCAGCTACCGGGACAGCGTCAATTCACCCCTCCACTTT	CASSYRDSVNSPLHF
TRBV7-9	TRBJ1-1	.	.	TGTGCCAGCAGCTTAGTTACGGCTGAAGCTTTCTTT	CASSLVTAEAFF
TRBV19	TRBJ1-1	TRBD1	.	TGTGCCAGTAGTTTCGGGACAGTTAACACTGAAGCTTTCTTT	CASSFGTVNTEAFF
TRBV5-5	TRBJ1-1	.	.	TGTGCCAGCAGCGGCCAGACCAGGACAGTCGGTGAAGCTTTCTTT	CASSGQTRTVGEAFF
TRBV28	TRBJ2-7	TRBD1	.	TGTGCCAGCAGTGCGGGACAGGAACCCTACGAGCAGTACTTC	CASSAGQEPYEQYF
TRBV18	TRBJ1-1	.	once	TGTGCCAGCTCACTCACACGGGGAACCGATAGTGAAGCTTTCTTT	CASSLTRGTDSEAFF
TRBV19	TRBJ2-6	TRBD1	.	TGTGCCAGTCGGACAGGGGGATCCAACGTCCTGACTTTC	CASRTGGSNVLTF
TRBV6-5	TRBJ1-3	.	once	TGTGCCAGCCAGGTGGGAAACACCATATATTTT	CASQVGNTIYF
TRBV19	TRBJ1-1	TRBD1	few	TGTGCCAGTAGGACGGGACAGGGGGTATTCTCTGAAGCTTTCTTT	CASRTGQGVFSEAFF
TRBV2	TRBJ1-2	TRBD1	.	TGTGCCATCCCAGACAGGGGGATTGGCTATGGCTACACCTTC	CAIPDRGIGYGYTF
TRBV2	TRBJ1-1	.	.	TGTGCCAGCAGGACAGAGGCGACTAACACTGAAGCTTTCTTT	CASRTEATNTEAFF
TRBV5-6	TRBJ1-1	.	.	TGTGCCAGCAGCCACGAGTTCCCAGGGGCCACTGAAGCTTTCTTT	CASSHEFPGATEAFF
TRBV2	TRBJ1-2	.	.	TGTGCCAGCAGGAGGGAAGCCGACCCAGGAAGGGAAAACACCTTC	CASRREADPGRENTF
TRBV28	TRBJ2-7	.	.	TGTGCCAGCAGCCCTGAAGGTAGGGGTAGCTCCTACGAGCAGTACTTC	CASSPEGRGSSYEQYF